This T cell receptor (beta chain) was retrieved from a study of blood T cell repertoires in COVID-19. Germline CDR1 reads MDHEN; CDR2 reads SYDVKM. V lost 5 bases and J 10 bases, leaving 18 bases between the germline ends. The CDR3 is 14 residues long. Sequencing used immunoSEQ multiplex PCR; TCRdb keeps in-frame clones, though not all of them. The table records roughly 410,000 clones, more than 70% of them present only once. The receptor was derived from a man in his forties or fifties with acute or convalescent COVID-19. Sequencing input: peripheral blood. The genes are TRBV28 and TRBJ2-1; the D gene is possibly TRBD1 (6 bases). CDR3 DNA sequence: TGTGCCAGCAGTCCGCCCCTAGACAGGTTCGAGCAGTTCTTC. It translates to CASSPPLDRFEQFF.